This entry lists 15 T cell receptor beta chains sequenced from one sample in a study of blood T cell repertoires in COVID-19. Repertoires were generated with immunoSEQ multiplex PCR, while TCRdb's copy carries only in-frame clones and drops some. This repertoire shows about 240,000 clones, around 81% found once; its top ten account for around 7.5%. Sequenced input: peripheral blood. Source of these receptors: a woman older than 75 with COVID-19, enrolled during active disease.

This sequence joins TRBV9 and TRBJ1-3, with D unclear. Germline loops: CDR1 SGDLS, CDR2 YYNGEE. The CDR3 sequence is 13 residues long. V dropped 4 bases and J dropped 2 bases, with 7 bases sitting between them. The CDR3 reads CASSPTAGNTIYF. CDR3 in DNA: TGTGCCAGCAGCCCTACAGCTGGAAACACCATATATTTT.

V usage is TRBV10-1 and J usage is TRBJ1-1; the D is unclear. The CDR3 has 14 residues. V lost 3 bases and J 5 bases, leaving 13 bases between the germline ends. The germline V gene has CDR1 WNHNN and CDR2 SYGVQD (reference sequence). CDR3 bases: TGCGCCAGCAGTGAAGGAGGAATTGATACTGAAGCTTTCTTT. Translated, it gives CASSEGGIDTEAFF.

The rearrangement uses TRBV7-3 and TRBJ2-7; a possible D gene is TRBD2 (5 bases). The CDR3 runs 16 residues. The germline V gene encodes CDR1 SGHTA and CDR2 FQGTGA. Trimming removed 0 bases at V and 4 bases at J, with 16 bases between. The CDR3 nucleotides read TGTGCCAGCAGCTTAACAGGGTCGGGCGGGTTATACGAGCAGTACTTC. It yields the protein CASSLTGSGGLYEQYF.

This clone was detected only once. The CDR3 coding sequence is TGTGCCAGCAGTACCCTGAAGCGCACTGAAGCTTTCTTT. This codes for CASSTLKRTEAFF. The chain joins TRBV14 to TRBJ1-1; D remains ambiguous. The ends were cut back, 6 bases at V and 4 bases at J, with 12 bases in the middle. This CDR3 region has 13 residues. CDR1 and CDR2 (germline): SGHDN, FVKESK. The full variable domain, its missing parts supplied by reference TRBV14 and TRBJ1-1, is EAGVTQFPSHSVIEKGQTVTLRCDPISGHDNLYWYRRVMGKEIKFLLHFVKESKQDESGMPNNRFLAERTGGTYSTLKVQPAELEDSGVYFCASSTLKRTEAFFGQGTRLTVV.

CDR3 amino acids: CASSLGGTGGLNEQFF. The CDR3 DNA follows: TGTGCCAGCAGCTTGGGGGGGACAGGGGGCCTGAATGAGCAGTTCTTC. J is TRBJ2-1 and V is TRBV5-4; 12 bases line up with TRBD1. This CDR3 has 16 amino acids. Germline assignment: CDR1 SGHNT and CDR2 YYREEE (reference sequence). Unmatched junction bases numbered 5, after V lost 0 bases and J lost 7 bases.

This clone occurred a few times. V usage is TRBV28 and J usage is TRBJ1-4, with a possible D match to TRBD1 (6 bases). CDR1 MDHEN and CDR2 SYDVKM come from the germline V gene. V lost 2 bases and J 8 bases, leaving 12 bases between the germline ends. The CDR3 consists of 14 residues. CDR3 protein: CASSLGQGWEKLFF. CDR3 nucleotides: TGTGCCAGCAGTTTAGGGCAGGGGTGGGAAAAACTGTTTTTT.

CDR3 nucleotide sequence: TGTGCCAGCAGTGGTCCTACAGGGTCTAACTATGGCTACACCTTC. This codes for CASSGPTGSNYGYTF. The chain has TRBV28 and TRBJ1-2; weak D call: TRBD1 (6 bases). V lost 5 bases and J 0 bases, leaving 13 bases between the germline ends. The germline gives CDR1 MDHEN, CDR2 SYDVKM. The CDR3 totals 15 residues.

CDR3: CSVEEDTVRETQYF. CDR3 nucleotide sequence: TGCAGCGTTGAAGAGGACACCGTCCGAGAGACCCAGTACTTC. The chain links TRBV29-1 to TRBJ2-5; D might be TRBD1 (5 bases). Looked up from germline, CDR1 is SQVTM and CDR2 is ANQGSEA. The CDR3 is made up of 14 amino acids. V lost 0 bases and J lost 4, with 12 bases in between.

This clone was seen only a few times. The rearrangement uses TRBV28 and TRBJ2-2; D is unclear. The CDR3 loop spans 12 amino acids. V shed 5 bases and J shed 1 base, with 2 bases lying between them. Germline CDR1 reads MDHEN; CDR2 reads SYDVKM. CDR3 sequence: CASSLNTGELFF. CDR3 coding DNA: TGTGCCAGCAGTCTGAACACCGGGGAGCTGTTTTTT.

J is TRBJ2-7 and V is TRBV29-1, with D tentatively TRBD1 (6 bases). The V and J ends lost 4 bases and 5 bases respectively, with 12 bases between them. The germline CDR1 and CDR2 sequences are SQVTM and ANQGSEA. The CDR3 spans 12 residues. CDR3 in DNA: TGCAGCGTTGGAGACAGGCCGGACGAGCAGTACTTC. Translating it yields CSVGDRPDEQYF.

The rearrangement uses TRBV5-1 and TRBJ2-6; D unresolved. Trimming left V 0 bases short and J 7 bases short, with 11 bases between. Germline V gene sequence: CDR1 SGHRS, CDR2 YFSETQ. This CDR3 comprises 15 residues. CDR3 sequence (DNA): TGCGCCAGCAGCTTGGCCCTCGGCGGAGCCAACGTCCTGACTTTC. Protein product: CASSLALGGANVLTF.

The rearrangement joins TRBV21-1 to TRBJ1-5. TRBV21-1 is a documented pseudogene. This CDR3 has 13 residues. Here the CDR3 reads CASSKEVRGPQHF. CDR3 nucleotides: TGTGCCAGCAGCAAAGAAGTTCGGGGGCCCCAGCATTTT.

The chain employs TRBV30 and TRBJ2-7; TRBD1 aligns across 9 bases. Germline V CDR1 and CDR2: GTSNPN, SVGIG (reference sequence). V trimming: 3 bases; J trimming: 2 bases; junction bases outside the gene matches: 5. The CDR3 extends over 14 amino acids. This chain's CDR3 is CAWRGQGRTYEQYF. CDR3 nucleotide sequence: TGTGCCTGGAGGGGACAGGGAAGGACCTACGAGCAGTACTTC. Full variable domain (missing parts from reference TRBV30 and TRBJ2-7): SQTIHQWPATLVQPVGSPLSLECTVEGTSNPNLYWYRQAAGRGLQLLFYSVGIGQISSEVPQNLSASRPQDRQFILSSKKLLLSDSGFYLCAWRGQGRTYEQYFGPGTRLTVT.

This clone was seen a handful of times. The chain uses TRBV11-2 and TRBJ1-1, with a weak D call TRBD1 (5 bases). This CDR3 spans 15 amino acids. Germline V CDR1 and CDR2: SGHAT, FQNNGV. V dropped 0 bases and J dropped 10 bases, with 18 bases sitting between them. The chain's CDR3 is CASSLEGGSLARAFF. CDR3 in DNA: TGTGCCAGCAGCTTAGAGGGGGGGTCCTTGGCGAGAGCTTTCTTT.

The V and J genes are TRBV6-1 and TRBJ2-2; TRBD1 aligns across 12 bases. The CDR3 contains 16 residues. With V trimmed by 4 bases and J by 7 bases, 7 bases remained unmatched. Germline V CDR1 and CDR2: MNHNS, SASEGT. The CDR3 reads CASSAGTGGAGGELFF. DNA of the CDR3: TGTGCCAGCAGTGCGGGGACAGGGGGCGCCGGCGGGGAGCTGTTTTTT.